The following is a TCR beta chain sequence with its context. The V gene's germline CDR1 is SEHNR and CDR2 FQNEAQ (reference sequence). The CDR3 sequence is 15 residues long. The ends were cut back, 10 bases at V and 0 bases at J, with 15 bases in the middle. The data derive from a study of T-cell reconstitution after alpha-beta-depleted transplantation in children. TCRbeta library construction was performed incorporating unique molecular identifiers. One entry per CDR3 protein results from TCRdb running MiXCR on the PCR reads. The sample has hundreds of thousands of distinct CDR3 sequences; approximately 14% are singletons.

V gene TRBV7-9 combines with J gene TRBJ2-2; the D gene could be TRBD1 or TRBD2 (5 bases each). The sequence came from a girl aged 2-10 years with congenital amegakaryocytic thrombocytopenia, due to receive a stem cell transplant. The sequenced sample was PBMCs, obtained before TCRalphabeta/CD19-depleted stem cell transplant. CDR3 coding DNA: TGTGCCACAACGGTCGGGGCAGCGAACACCGGGGAGCTGTTTTTT. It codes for CATTVGAANTGELFF.